This T cell receptor (beta chain) was sequenced during a study of beta chain features in type 1 diabetes. CDR1 is SGHNT, CDR2 YYREEE, per germline (reference sequence). The CDR3 runs 16 residues. V was pared by 5 bases and J by 5 bases, with 13 bases of the junction left unmatched. All of the isolated RNA was reverse transcribed, so expressed TCRB transcripts were sequenced. TCRdb's copy holds only in-frame clones and misses some; the assay was immunoSEQ multiplex PCR. The table has 110,000 to 150,000 clones, roughly 9.7% seen once. J is TRBJ2-5 and V is TRBV5-4; 9 bases are shared with TRBD2. The material sequenced was central memory CD4+ T cells from blood. The receptor comes from a woman between 40 and 50 years old in good health. The CDR3, as DNA: TGTGCCAGCAGTTCAGTTAGCGGGAGCGCTCCCGAGACCCAGTACTTC. Amino acid sequence: CASSSVSGSAPETQYF. The entire variable domain, with the rest obtained from reference TRBV5-4 and TRBJ2-5, is as follows: ETGVTQSPTHLIKTRGQQVTLRCSSQSGHNTVSWYQQALGQGPQFIFQYYREEENGRGNFPPRFSGLQFPNYSSELNVNALELDDSALYLCASSSVSGSAPETQYFGPGTRLLVL.